This TCR beta chain was profiled in a study of cytomegalovirus exposure and HLA in healthy donors. Study-wide points: When analyzed later, the rates of TCR association showed variation by HLA locus, with DRB1 the most and HLA-C the fewest. Information on immune exposure was restricted to one variable (CMV serostatus).

As regards this clone: Its antigen is undetermined.

Germline CDR1 and CDR2: MRHNA and SNTAGT. This CDR3 is built from 15 residues. Trimming cost V 8 bases and J 4 bases, with 20 bases left between them. The PCR had 60 Vbeta and 13 Jbeta primers. Clones were sequenced by immunoSEQ multiplex PCR, and TCRdb holds only the in-frame ones, with some missing. The sample records some 100,000 clones, about three quarters being singletons. At the time of sampling, donors were nominally healthy, though unrecorded immune exposures were likely. Sequences were obtained from PBMCs. The source is a female donor in good health and CMV-seronegative. The rearrangement joins TRBV6-4 to TRBJ2-5, with a tentative D call TRBD2 (6 bases). The CDR3 spells CASGPSTTGGETQYF. The DNA for the CDR3 is TGTGCCAGCGGACCCTCGACTACCGGGGGAGAGACCCAGTACTTC.